Given below is one T cell receptor (beta chain) in context. These data come from a study of identical twins. The CDR3 sequence is 16 residues long. After removal of 5 bases from V and 6 bases from J, the junction contained 11 bases not matched to a gene. Germline V lookup: CDR1 SEHNR, CDR2 FQNEAQ (reference sequence). TCRdb called the 5' RACE reads again in MiXCR, with one record for every CDR3 protein. In the table there are around 530,000 distinct CDR3 sequences, roughly 15% of which are singletons. These sequences were also reported in another study, on yellow fever vaccine responses in identical twins.

This sequence originates from a woman aged 18-35 years in good health. J is TRBJ1-2 and V is TRBV7-9; 11 nucleotides match TRBD1. The sequencing input was CD4+ T cells sorted from blood. Here the CDR3 DNA reads TGTGCCAGCAGCCCAGGGTGGACAGGGGGCGAGAATGGCTACACCTTC. This translates into CASSPGWTGGENGYTF.